This passage covers 14 T cell receptor beta chains from one sample sequenced in a study of CD8 T cells in ankylosing spondylitis. TCRdb reanalysed the 5' RACE reads using MiXCR and keeps one entry per CDR3 protein. The repertoire holds about 750,000 distinct CDR3 sequences, about 20% seen once, with under 20% in the top ten. General study results and limits: The study identified a TCR beta motif of several highly homologous variants that appeared characteristic of ankylosing spondylitis blood.

The antigens for these receptors are not known. What was sequenced was blood, either unsorted or a sorted T cell fraction (not recorded which). Receptors originate from a male donor with ankylosing spondylitis.

In this sample, this clonotype turned up a few times. The chain carries TRBV20-1 and TRBJ1-6, with a weak D call TRBD1 (5 bases). The V gene's germline CDR1 is DFQATT and CDR2 SNEGSKA (reference sequence). This CDR3 region has 14 residues. Trimming pared 1 base from V and 10 bases from J, leaving 14 bases between. The CDR3 nucleotides are TGCAGTGCTAGAGTGGGCGCAGGGTTGTCACCCCTCCACTTT. It specifies CSARVGAGLSPLHF.

The CDR3 protein is CASSYGTDTEAFF. The CDR3 coding sequence is TGTGCCAGCAGTTACGGGACAGACACTGAAGCTTTCTTT. The chain joins TRBV6-6 to TRBJ1-1, with 7 nucleotides matching TRBD1. The length of the CDR3 is 13 residues. The V gene end was trimmed by 2 bases and the J gene end by 3 bases; junction bases not matched to a gene: 0. Germline loops: CDR1 MNHNY, CDR2 SVGAGI (reference sequence).

This chain connects TRBV30 to TRBJ1-6, with TRBD1 identical over 9 bases. Germline CDR1 reads GTSNPN; CDR2 reads SVGIG (reference sequence). The CDR3 length is 15 residues. Trimming took 5 bases from V and 9 from J; bases not matched to a gene: 11. CDR3 DNA: TGTGCCTGGCGGATTCCGGGACAGGGTCTTTCACCCCTCCACTTT. The encoded protein is CAWRIPGQGLSPLHF.

This clonotype was counted many times. V usage is TRBV5-1 and J usage is TRBJ2-4, with TRBD1 identical over 7 bases. Trimming at V came to 4 bases and at J to 5 bases, leaving 6 bases not matched to a gene. CDR3 length equals 14 residues. CDR1 and CDR2 (germline): SGHRS, YFSETQ. The DNA for the CDR3 is TGCGCCAGCAGCGAAACAGGGGCCCAAAACATTCAGTACTTC. Its protein is CASSETGAQNIQYF.

This clonotype has just a few counts. The chain has TRBV5-1 and TRBJ1-2; unclear D gene. Trimming pared 3 bases from V and 0 bases from J, leaving 6 bases between. Germline V CDR1 and CDR2: SGHRS, YFSETQ. CDR3 length: 13 amino acids. CDR3 region: CASSSTSNYGYTF. The CDR3, as DNA: TGCGCCAGCAGCTCGACATCTAACTATGGCTACACCTTC.

This clonotype was counted only a few times. Being one base from a much bigger clone, this may be a read error. The chain joins TRBV4-3 to TRBJ2-7; 11 bases align to TRBD2. With 0 bases clipped from V and 2 bases from J, the junction kept 0 bases outside the gene matches. This CDR3 region has 15 residues. Looked up from germline, CDR1 is LGHNA and CDR2 is YSLEER. The CDR3 here is CASSQETSGTYEQYF. In DNA, the CDR3 is TGCGCCAGCAGCCAAGAGACTAGCGGGACCTACGAGCAGTACTTC.

The CDR3 DNA is TGCGCCAGCAGCCAGGAAACCGGGACTGGGGGCTACGAGCAGTACTTC. This encodes CASSQETGTGGYEQYF. The chain has TRBV4-1 and TRBJ2-7; possible D gene TRBD2, 6 bases. Trimming left V 3 bases short and J 3 bases short, with 18 bases between. There are 16 residues in the CDR3. The germline CDR1 and CDR2 sequences are MGHRA and YSYEKL.

This clonotype was counted a single time. The chain combines TRBV6-1 with TRBJ2-7; D gene unclear. With 6 bases removed from V and 6 bases from J, the gap between germline ends came to 15 bases. CDR1 and CDR2 (germline): MNHNS, SASEGT. There are 13 residues in the CDR3. Written as DNA, the CDR3 is TGTGCCAGCAGAACCGGGCCTTCCGGCGAGCAGTACTTC. Its protein is CASRTGPSGEQYF.

In its sample, this clonotype was seen once. This likely comes from a read error, as the CDR3 has no conserved phenylalanine or tryptophan at its end. CDR3 protein: CASSQIDSYNSPLHV. The CDR3 DNA is TGTGCCAGCAGTCAAATTGACAGTTATAATTCACCCCTCCACGTT. The J gene is TRBJ1-6, the V gene TRBV27; weak D call: TRBD1 (5 bases). The germline V and J ends were trimmed by 5 bases and 4 bases, with 12 bases remaining between them. The length of the CDR3 is 15 residues. The germline gives CDR1 MNHEY, CDR2 SMNVEV (reference sequence).

V usage is TRBV6-2 or TRBV6-3 and J usage is TRBJ1-4; TRBD1 might be the D (5 bases). Germline V gene sequence: CDR1 MNHEY, CDR2 SVGEGT. The V end lost 5 bases, the J end lost 7 bases, and 20 bases lay between the germline ends. The CDR3 runs to 16 residues. The CDR3 loop is CASSRQPGRQGEKLFF. For the CDR3, the DNA is TGTGCCAGCAGTCGCCAACCGGGCCGCCAGGGTGAAAAACTGTTTTTT.

This sequence joins TRBV20-1 and TRBJ1-1; possible D gene TRBD1, 5 bases. The V end lost 3 bases, the J end lost 4 bases, and 15 bases lay between the germline ends. Germline-derived CDR1 and CDR2 are DFQATT and SNEGSKA (reference sequence). There are 14 residues in the CDR3. The CDR3 coding sequence is TGCAGTGCTAGGGGGACTCCGGGGAGCACTGAAGCTTTCTTT. This codes for CSARGTPGSTEAFF.

This chain links TRBV29-1 with TRBJ2-1; no reliable D call. This CDR3 spans 10 amino acids. Trimming cost V 4 bases and J 7 bases, with 5 bases left between them. Germline CDR1 is SQVTM and CDR2 is ANQGSEA. CDR3 in amino acids: CSVVSNEQFF. For the CDR3, the DNA is TGCAGCGTTGTCTCAAATGAGCAGTTCTTC.

In its sample, this clonotype was seen a few times. V and J are TRBV4-1 and TRBJ2-4, with 9 bases that match TRBD2. CDR1 is MGHRA and CDR2 is YSYEKL in the germline V gene. The CDR3 has 17 residues. The J segment lost 7 bases and the V segment lost 2 bases, leaving 12 bases of the junction unmatched. The CDR3: CASSQRDLSGGDNIQYF. The CDR3 region has the DNA TGCGCCAGCAGCCAAAGGGACCTTAGCGGGGGAGATAACATTCAGTACTTC.

There are a few counts of this clonotype. V is TRBV20-1 and J is TRBJ2-1; 8 bases map to TRBD2. The trim removed 4 bases at V and 10 bases at J, leaving 9 bases unmatched. Germline V gene lookup returns CDR1 DFQATT and CDR2 SNEGSKA (reference sequence). The CDR3 spans 13 residues. CDR3 residues: CSANGLALREQFF. The DNA for the CDR3 is TGCAGTGCTAATGGACTAGCCTTGCGGGAGCAGTTCTTC.